The clone carrying this T cell receptor beta chain came up once. Its antigen is undetermined. Retrospectively chosen non-transplant comparators had other cancers and at least five gastrointestinal samples, without known gastrointestinal disease. This entry comes from a study of tissue T cells after allogeneic stem cell transplantation. CDR3 length: 15 residues. Trimming removed 2 bases at V and 1 base at J, with 12 bases between. The germline CDR1 and CDR2 sequences are MNHNS and SASEGT. The method was immunoSEQ multiplex PCR; TCRdb's version includes in-frame clones alone and lacks a portion of them. The sample consists of approximately 6,500 clones, around three quarters of them appearing once. Broader study findings: Limitations included a small, clinically heterogeneous cohort and limited sampling depth.

The sequence derives from a woman aged 18-49 years with breast cancer. Sequenced material: tissue from the rectum, taken at autopsy. This sequence joins TRBV6-1 and TRBJ2-7, with a possible D match to TRBD2 (6 bases). The CDR3: CASSEKVSGSYEQYF. In DNA form, the CDR3 reads TGTGCCAGCAGTGAAAAAGTTAGCGGATCCTACGAGCAGTACTTC.